Listed below are T cell receptor beta chains from one sample, sequenced in a study of multiple sclerosis patients with progressive multifocal leukoencephalopathy. Sequenced by immunoSEQ multiplex PCR; TCRdb stores in-frame clones only, minus some. The sample lists about 25,000 clones; approximately 89% were seen once. Sequenced material: PBMCs, taken from a patient treated with natalizumab. The receptors were gathered from a young man with multiple sclerosis. The CDR3 runs from the conserved cysteine through the conserved F or W. Each record gives: CDR3 DNA, CDR3 protein, D gene, clone size, V gene, J gene. The D gene is left open where the match is weak. Only part of the rows carry a size: once, few, many, or a class if the clone is expanded.

TGTGCCAGCAGTTACGGTATCTATAGCAATCAGCCCCAGCATTTT,CASSYGIYSNQPQHF,NA,NA,TRBV6-5,TRBJ1-5
TGTGCCAGCAGCAAAGGGTCCACCGGGCCCCCCGGGGGTGGCTACACCTTC,CASSKGSTGPPGGGYTF,NA,NA,TRBV7-8,TRBJ1-2
TGTGCCAGTAGTACTCGCCCAACTAGCCGGGCGGGGCATGAGCAGTTCTTC,CASSTRPTSRAGHEQFF,NA,NA,TRBV19,TRBJ2-1
TGTGCCAGCAGCTCACTACCCCGCGGGGGGAATACTGAAGCTTTCTTT,CASSSLPRGGNTEAFF,NA,NA,TRBV5-5,TRBJ1-1
TGTGCCAGCAGTGGGCAGAGCAATCAGCCCCAGCATTTT,CASSGQSNQPQHF,NA,NA,TRBV6-5,TRBJ1-5
TGTGCCAGTAGTATAAATCGGCAGGGAAGCACAGATACGCAGTATTTT,CASSINRQGSTDTQYF,NA,NA,TRBV19,TRBJ2-3
TGTGCCAGCAGACTACAAGAGACCCAGTACTTC,CASRLQETQYF,NA,NA,TRBV2,TRBJ2-5
TGTGCCAGCAGTTTGGGGTCCCTTCGCGGGAGGGCCCCAGATACGCAGTATTTT,CASSLGSLRGRAPDTQYF,TRBD2,NA,TRBV27,TRBJ2-3
TGCGCCAGCAGCCCTTCTTACGGTGAGCAGTTCTTC,CASSPSYGEQFF,NA,NA,TRBV5-1,TRBJ2-1
TGTGCCACCAGCAGAGTGAGGGGGCCTCCGCGTAATGAGCAGTTCTTC,CATSRVRGPPRNEQFF,TRBD1,NA,TRBV15,TRBJ2-1
TGCGCCAGCAGCTTGGGGACAGTGAACACCGGGGAGCTGTTTTTT,CASSLGTVNTGELFF,NA,NA,TRBV5-1,TRBJ2-2
TGTGCCAGCAGCCAAGATGGACAGGGGAAGGGGTACGAGCAGTACTTC,CASSQDGQGKGYEQYF,TRBD1,NA,TRBV4-2,TRBJ2-7
TGTGCCAGCAGCTTAGAGAGGCGGGAGGGCCAAAGGGAGACCCAGTACTTC,CASSLERREGQRETQYF,TRBD2,NA,TRBV7-9,TRBJ2-5
TGTGCCAGCAGTGAGGGTTATAATTCACCCCTCCACTTT,CASSEGYNSPLHF,NA,NA,TRBV2,TRBJ1-6
TGTGCCAGCAGCTTAGATCAGGGGGCGGTTGTAGAGACCCAGTACTTC,CASSLDQGAVVETQYF,TRBD1,NA,TRBV11-2,TRBJ2-5
TGTGCCAGTAGTGTTCAGGGGGCCGGGGAGCTGTTTTTT,CASSVQGAGELFF,TRBD1,NA,TRBV19,TRBJ2-2
TGTGCCAGCAGCCAAGATGTAGGCGGCGGGAGGGGATACAATGAGCAGTTCTTC,CASSQDVGGGRGYNEQFF,TRBD2,NA,TRBV4-2,TRBJ2-1
TGTGCCAGCAGTGAGCTGGAGGGAGATACGCAGTATTTT,CASSELEGDTQYF,NA,NA,TRBV25-1,TRBJ2-3
TGTGCCAGCTCACCACCGATCGCAGCGCTTGAGCAGTTCTTC,CASSPPIAALEQFF,NA,NA,TRBV18,TRBJ2-1
TGCAGCGTGGGGGGACAGGGAAAAGAGACCCAGTACTTC,CSVGGQGKETQYF,TRBD1,NA,TRBV29-1,TRBJ2-5
TGTGCCACCAGACCAGGGGGGCTTGGGGACTATGGCTACACCTTC,CATRPGGLGDYGYTF,TRBD1,NA,TRBV15,TRBJ1-2
TGTGCCAGCAGCTTAGAGTACGAGGGACTAGCCCACGAGCAGTACTTC,CASSLEYEGLAHEQYF,TRBD2,NA,TRBV11-2,TRBJ2-7
TGTGCCAGCAGCAAAGAAGGGCGACAACCCCCCTCCTACAATGAGCAGTTCTTC,CASSKEGRQPPSYNEQFF,NA,NA,TRBV21-1,TRBJ2-1
TGTGCCAGCTCGCAGGCATGGGAGGGTTCGGATGAGCAGTTCTTC,CASSQAWEGSDEQFF,TRBD2,NA,TRBV18,TRBJ2-1
TGTGCCAGCACCTCTGGTGGGGAGAGATACAATGAGCAGTTCTTC,CASTSGGERYNEQFF,NA,once,TRBV28,TRBJ2-1
TGTGCCAGCAGTGCCCGGGACCCAAAAGAGACCCAGTACTTC,CASSARDPKETQYF,NA,NA,TRBV6-1,TRBJ2-5
TGTGCCAGCAGTTTATTTCCTAGCGGGGTTTTAGAGACCCAGTACTTC,CASSLFPSGVLETQYF,TRBD2,NA,TRBV27,TRBJ2-5
TGTGCCAGCAGCGAGGGCTACACCTTC,CASSEGYTF,NA,NA,TRBV21-1,TRBJ1-2
TGTGCCAGCAAGGCACGGGGCCCGAACACCGGGGAGCTGTTTTTT,CASKARGPNTGELFF,NA,NA,TRBV6-1,TRBJ2-2
TGTGCCAGCAGCTTAGGTGAGGGGGTGAAACAGTTCTTC,CASSLGEGVKQFF,NA,NA,TRBV7-8,TRBJ2-1
TGCGCCAGCAGCCAAGCGCATCCTTCCTACGAGCAGTACTTC,CASSQAHPSYEQYF,NA,NA,TRBV4-3,TRBJ2-7
TGTGCCAGCAGCGCCCGCTACACCTTC,CASSARYTF,NA,NA,TRBV9,TRBJ1-2
TGTGCCAGCTCACCAGGGGAGAACTATGGCTACACCTTC,CASSPGENYGYTF,NA,once,TRBV18,TRBJ1-2
TGCGCCAGCAGCCAAGAAACCGCGGGACACACAGATACGCAGTATTTT,CASSQETAGHTDTQYF,NA,NA,TRBV4-3,TRBJ2-3
TGTGCCAGCCGTCGCGAGGGCAATGAGCAGTTCTTC,CASRREGNEQFF,NA,once,TRBV25-1,TRBJ2-1
TGTGCCAGCAGCTTTGGACGGGACACTGAAGCTTTCTTT,CASSFGRDTEAFF,NA,NA,TRBV7-3,TRBJ1-1
TGTGCCAGCAGCCTCTTGGACAGGGGGTCTACTGAAGCTTTCTTT,CASSLLDRGSTEAFF,TRBD1,NA,TRBV5-6,TRBJ1-1
TGCGCCAGCAGCTTACTGGACCGGGAGACCCAGTACTTC,CASSLLDRETQYF,NA,NA,TRBV5-1,TRBJ2-5
TGTGCCAGCAGCGAAACTAGCGGCCGCCTCCTCAATGAGCAGTTCTTC,CASSETSGRLLNEQFF,TRBD2,NA,TRBV9,TRBJ2-1